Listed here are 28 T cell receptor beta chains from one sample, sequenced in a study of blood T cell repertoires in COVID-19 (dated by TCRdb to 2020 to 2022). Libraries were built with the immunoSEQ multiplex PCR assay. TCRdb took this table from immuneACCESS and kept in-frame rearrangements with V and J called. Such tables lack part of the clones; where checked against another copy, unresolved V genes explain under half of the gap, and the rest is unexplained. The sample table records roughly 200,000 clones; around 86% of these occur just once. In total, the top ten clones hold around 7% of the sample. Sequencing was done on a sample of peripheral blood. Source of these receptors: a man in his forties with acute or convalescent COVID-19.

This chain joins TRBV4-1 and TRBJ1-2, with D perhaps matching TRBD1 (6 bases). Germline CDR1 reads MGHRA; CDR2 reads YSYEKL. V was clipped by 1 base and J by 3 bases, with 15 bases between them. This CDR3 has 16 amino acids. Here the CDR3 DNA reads TGCGCCAGCAGCCAAGGGAGGGGCGGGGGCTACTATGGCTACACCTTC. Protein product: CASSQGRGGGYYGYTF.

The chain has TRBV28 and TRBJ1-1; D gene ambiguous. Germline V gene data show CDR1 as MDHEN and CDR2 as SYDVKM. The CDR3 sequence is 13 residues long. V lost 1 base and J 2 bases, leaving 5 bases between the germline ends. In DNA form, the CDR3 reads TGTGCCAGCAGTTTATACCTAAACACTGAAGCTTTCTTT. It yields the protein CASSLYLNTEAFF. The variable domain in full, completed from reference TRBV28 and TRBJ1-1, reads DVKVTQSSRYLVKRTGEKVFLECVQDMDHENMFWYRQDPGLGLRLIYFSYDVKMKEKGDIPEGYSVSREKKERFSLILESASTNQTSMYLCASSLYLNTEAFFGQGTRLTVV.

The CDR3 here is CSVEDQGLAGGRYNEQFF. For the CDR3, the DNA is TGCAGCGTTGAAGATCAGGGGCTAGCGGGGGGTCGGTACAATGAGCAGTTCTTC. This chain uses TRBV29-1 with TRBJ2-1; 11 nucleotides line up with TRBD2. The CDR3 contains 18 residues. Per the germline V gene, CDR1 is SQVTM and CDR2 is ANQGSEA. V dropped 0 bases and J dropped 4; count of bases not matched to a gene: 11.

CDR3 coding DNA: TGTGCCACCAGTGATCCCGGGACACGAGACACCGGGGAGCTGTTTTTT. Translating gives CATSDPGTRDTGELFF. The chain links TRBV24-1 to TRBJ2-2, with D maybe TRBD1 (6 bases). This CDR3 contains 16 residues. The germline gives CDR1 KGHDR, CDR2 SFDVKD. Between the trimmed V and J ends, which lost 3 bases and 3 bases, there was a span of 13 bases.

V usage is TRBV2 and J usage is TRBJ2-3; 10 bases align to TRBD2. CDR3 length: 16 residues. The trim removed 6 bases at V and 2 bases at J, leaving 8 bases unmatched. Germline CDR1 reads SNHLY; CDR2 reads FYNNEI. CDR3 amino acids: CASSPSGGLTTDTQYF. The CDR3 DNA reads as TGTGCCAGCAGCCCTAGCGGGGGCCTCACCACAGATACGCAGTATTTT.

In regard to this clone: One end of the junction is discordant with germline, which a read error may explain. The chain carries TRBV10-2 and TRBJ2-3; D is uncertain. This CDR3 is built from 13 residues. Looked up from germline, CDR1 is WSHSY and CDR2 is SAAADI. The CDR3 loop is CASNGNSIDTQYF. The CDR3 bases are TGCGCCAGCAATGGAAATAGCATAGATACGCAGTATTTT.

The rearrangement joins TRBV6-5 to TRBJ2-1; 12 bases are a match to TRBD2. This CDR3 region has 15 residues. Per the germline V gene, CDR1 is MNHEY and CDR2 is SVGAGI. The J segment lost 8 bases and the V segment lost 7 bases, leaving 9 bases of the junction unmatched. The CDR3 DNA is TGTGCCAGCACCCCACTAGCGGGGGGAGAGGATGAGCAGTTCTTC. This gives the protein CASTPLAGGEDEQFF.

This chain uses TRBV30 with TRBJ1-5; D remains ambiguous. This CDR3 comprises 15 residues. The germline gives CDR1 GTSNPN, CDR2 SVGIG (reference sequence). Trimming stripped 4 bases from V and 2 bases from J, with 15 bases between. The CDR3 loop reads CAWTLSGSGNQPQHF. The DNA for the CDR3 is TGTGCCTGGACCCTGTCTGGGAGCGGCAATCAGCCCCAGCATTTT.

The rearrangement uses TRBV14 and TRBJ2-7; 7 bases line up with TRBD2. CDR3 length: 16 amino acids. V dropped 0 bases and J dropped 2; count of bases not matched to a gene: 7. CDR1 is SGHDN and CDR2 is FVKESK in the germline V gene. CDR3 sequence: CASSQESGIAPYEQYF. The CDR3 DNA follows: TGTGCCAGCAGCCAAGAGAGCGGGATAGCCCCCTACGAGCAGTACTTC.

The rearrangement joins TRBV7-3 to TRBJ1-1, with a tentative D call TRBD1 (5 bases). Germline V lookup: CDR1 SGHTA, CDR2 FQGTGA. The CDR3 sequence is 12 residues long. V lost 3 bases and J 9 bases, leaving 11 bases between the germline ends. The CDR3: CASSFGTGQAFF. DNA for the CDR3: TGTGCCAGCAGCTTCGGTACAGGCCAAGCTTTCTTT.

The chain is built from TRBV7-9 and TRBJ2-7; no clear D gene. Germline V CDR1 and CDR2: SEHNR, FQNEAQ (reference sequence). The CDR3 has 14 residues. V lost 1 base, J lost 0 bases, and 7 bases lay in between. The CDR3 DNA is TGTGCCAGCAGCTTAGTCCCGGTCTCCTACGAGCAGTACTTC. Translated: CASSLVPVSYEQYF.

The DNA for the CDR3 is TGCGCCAGCAGCCAAGATAGGGGCAGGGGTGAAAAACTGTTTTTT. Its translation: CASSQDRGRGEKLFF. V gene TRBV4-3 combines with J gene TRBJ1-4; a weak D match, TRBD1 (6 bases). The CDR3 runs to 15 residues. Germline CDR1 LGHNA, CDR2 YSLEER. The V and J ends lost 0 bases and 7 bases respectively, with 12 bases between them.

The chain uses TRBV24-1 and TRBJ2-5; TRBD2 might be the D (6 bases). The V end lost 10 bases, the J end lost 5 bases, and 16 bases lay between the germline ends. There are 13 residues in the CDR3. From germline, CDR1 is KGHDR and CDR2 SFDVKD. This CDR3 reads CATSTGGQETQYF. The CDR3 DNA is TGTGCCACGTCCACCGGGGGTCAGGAGACCCAGTACTTC.

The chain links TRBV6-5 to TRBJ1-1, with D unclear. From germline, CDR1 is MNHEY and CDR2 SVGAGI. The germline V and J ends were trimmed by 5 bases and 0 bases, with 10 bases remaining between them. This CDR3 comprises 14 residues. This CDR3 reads CASSPEAVNTEAFF. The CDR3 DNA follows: TGTGCCAGCAGTCCCGAGGCGGTGAACACTGAAGCTTTCTTT.

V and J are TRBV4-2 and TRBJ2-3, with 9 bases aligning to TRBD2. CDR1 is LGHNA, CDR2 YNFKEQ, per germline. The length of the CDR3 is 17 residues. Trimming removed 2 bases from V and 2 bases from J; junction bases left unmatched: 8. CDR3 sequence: CASSQRFAGGDTDTQYF. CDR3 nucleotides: TGTGCCAGCAGCCAAAGGTTCGCGGGGGGGGACACAGATACGCAGTATTTT.

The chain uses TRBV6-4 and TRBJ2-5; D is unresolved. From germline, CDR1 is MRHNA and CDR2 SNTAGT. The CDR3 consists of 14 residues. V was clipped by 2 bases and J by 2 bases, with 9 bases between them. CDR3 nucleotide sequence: TGTGCCAGCAGTGACGCAAACAGACAAGAGACCCAGTACTTC. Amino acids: CASSDANRQETQYF.

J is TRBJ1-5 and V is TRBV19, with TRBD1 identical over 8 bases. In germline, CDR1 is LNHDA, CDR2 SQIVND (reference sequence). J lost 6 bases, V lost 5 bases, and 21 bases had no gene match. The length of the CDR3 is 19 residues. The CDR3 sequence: CASSPMTGAGKASGQPQHF. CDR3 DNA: TGTGCCAGTAGTCCTATGACAGGGGCCGGGAAAGCCTCTGGTCAGCCCCAGCATTTT.

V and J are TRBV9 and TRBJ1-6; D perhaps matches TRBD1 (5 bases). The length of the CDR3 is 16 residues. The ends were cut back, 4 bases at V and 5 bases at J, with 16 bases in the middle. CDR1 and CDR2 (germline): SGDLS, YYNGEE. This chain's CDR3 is CASSHTVSTDNSPLHF. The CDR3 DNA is TGTGCCAGCAGCCACACAGTATCGACAGATAATTCACCCCTCCACTTT.

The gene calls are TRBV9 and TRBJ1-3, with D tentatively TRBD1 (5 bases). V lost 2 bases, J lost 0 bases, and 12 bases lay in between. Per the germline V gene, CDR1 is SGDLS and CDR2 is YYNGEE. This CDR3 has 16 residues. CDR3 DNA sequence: TGTGCCAGCAGCGTCGGGGGAAAAGGCTCTGGAAACACCATATATTTT. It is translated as CASSVGGKGSGNTIYF.

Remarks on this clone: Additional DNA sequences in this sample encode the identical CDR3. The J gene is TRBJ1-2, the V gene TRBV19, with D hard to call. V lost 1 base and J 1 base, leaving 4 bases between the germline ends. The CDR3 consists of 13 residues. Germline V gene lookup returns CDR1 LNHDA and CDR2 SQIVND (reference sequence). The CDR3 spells CASSIGSNYGYTF. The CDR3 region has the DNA TGTGCCAGTAGTATAGGCAGTAACTATGGCTACACCTTC.

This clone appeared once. This CDR3 reads CASSPRPDRDSPLHF. DNA for the CDR3: TGTGCCAGCAGCCCCCGCCCGGACAGGGATTCACCCCTCCACTTT. The chain recombines TRBV7-6 with TRBJ1-6; 8 bases agree with TRBD1. The CDR3 is 15 amino acids. J lost 8 bases, V lost 5 bases, and 8 bases had no gene match. The germline V gene encodes CDR1 SGHVS and CDR2 FNYEAQ.

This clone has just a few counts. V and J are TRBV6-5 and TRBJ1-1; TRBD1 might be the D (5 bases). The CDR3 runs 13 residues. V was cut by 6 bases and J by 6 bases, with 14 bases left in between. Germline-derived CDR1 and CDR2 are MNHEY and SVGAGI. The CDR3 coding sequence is TGTGCCAGCAGAACCGGGGGTATGTCTGAAGCTTTCTTT. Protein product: CASRTGGMSEAFF.

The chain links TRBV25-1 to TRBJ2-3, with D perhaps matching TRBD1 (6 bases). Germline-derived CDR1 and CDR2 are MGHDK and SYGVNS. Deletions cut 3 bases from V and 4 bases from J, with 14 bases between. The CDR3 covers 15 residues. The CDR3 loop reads CASSDMRGSPDTQYF. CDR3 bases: TGTGCCAGCAGTGACATGAGGGGGAGCCCAGATACGCAGTATTTT.

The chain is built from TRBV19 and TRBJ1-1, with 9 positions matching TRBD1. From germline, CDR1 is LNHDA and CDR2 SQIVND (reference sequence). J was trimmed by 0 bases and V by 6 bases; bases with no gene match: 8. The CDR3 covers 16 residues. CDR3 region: CASRPDRGLMNTEAFF. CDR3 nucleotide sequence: TGTGCCAGTAGGCCGGACAGGGGATTAATGAACACTGAAGCTTTCTTT.

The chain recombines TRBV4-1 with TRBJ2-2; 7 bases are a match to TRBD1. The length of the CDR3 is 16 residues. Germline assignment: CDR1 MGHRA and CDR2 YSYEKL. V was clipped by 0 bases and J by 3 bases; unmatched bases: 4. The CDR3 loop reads CASSQDNRGDTGELFF. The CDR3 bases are TGCGCCAGCAGCCAAGATAACAGGGGAGACACCGGGGAGCTGTTTTTT.

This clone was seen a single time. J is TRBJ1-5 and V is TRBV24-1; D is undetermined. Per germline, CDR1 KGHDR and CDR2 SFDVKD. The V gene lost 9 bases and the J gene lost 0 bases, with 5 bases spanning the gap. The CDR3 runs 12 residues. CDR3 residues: CATGDSNQPQHF. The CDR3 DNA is TGTGCCACCGGAGATAGCAATCAGCCCCAGCATTTT.

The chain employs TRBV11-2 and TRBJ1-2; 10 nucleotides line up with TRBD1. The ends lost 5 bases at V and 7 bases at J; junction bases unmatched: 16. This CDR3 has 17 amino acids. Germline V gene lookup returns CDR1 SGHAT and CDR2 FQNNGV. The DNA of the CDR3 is TGTGCCAGCAGCGCAAACCGGGACAGGGGCCACCTCGCTGGCTACACCTTC. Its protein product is CASSANRDRGHLAGYTF. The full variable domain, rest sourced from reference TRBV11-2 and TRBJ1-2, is EAGVAQSPRYKIIEKRQSVAFWCNPISGHATLYWYQQILGQGPKLLIQFQNNGVVDDSQLPKDRFSAERLKGVDSTLKIQPAKLEDSAVYLCASSANRDRGHLAGYTFGSGTRLTVV.

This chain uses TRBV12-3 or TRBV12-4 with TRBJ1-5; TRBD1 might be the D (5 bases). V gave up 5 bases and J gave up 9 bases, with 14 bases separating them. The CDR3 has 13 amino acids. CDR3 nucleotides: TGTGCCAGCAGTACACTGACAGTTGGGCCCCAGCATTTT. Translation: CASSTLTVGPQHF.